These 18 T cell receptor beta chains came from one sample sequenced in a study of shared clonotypes between healthy human individuals. Profiling relied on immunoSEQ multiplex PCR, and the TCRdb table lists in-frame clones only, not all of them. The table has 500,000 to 700,000 clones, 85% to 95% seen once. CD45RO negativity and positive selection for CCR7 defined naive CD8 cells, a population that excluded terminally differentiated effector memory CD45RA+ cells. Sequenced: naive CD8+ T cells sorted from blood. The receptors stem from a woman under 40 in good health.

The J gene is TRBJ2-7, the V gene TRBV7-2; the D gene is possibly TRBD2 (6 bases). CDR3 length equals 14 residues. Trimming cost V 2 bases and J 6 bases, with 14 bases left between them. CDR1 is SGHTA, CDR2 FQGNSA, per germline. CDR3 nucleotides: TGTGCCAGCAGCTTAACCTGGGGGGATTCCGAGCAGTACTTC. Amino acid sequence: CASSLTWGDSEQYF.

The chain couples TRBV28 to TRBJ2-7; D perhaps matches TRBD2 (6 bases). Trimming left V 5 bases short and J 4 bases short, with 18 bases between. Looked up from germline, CDR1 is MDHEN and CDR2 is SYDVKM. The length of the CDR3 is 15 residues. This CDR3 reads CASSLLAQYPYEQYF. The DNA of the CDR3 is TGTGCCAGCAGTCTCCTAGCGCAATACCCGTACGAGCAGTACTTC. The variable domain in full, with the rest retrieved from reference TRBV28 and TRBJ2-7, is DVKVTQSSRYLVKRTGEKVFLECVQDMDHENMFWYRQDPGLGLRLIYFSYDVKMKEKGDIPEGYSVSREKKERFSLILESASTNQTSMYLCASSLLAQYPYEQYFGPGTRLTVT.

The V gene is TRBV7-8, the J gene TRBJ1-5; D unclear. CDR3 length: 18 residues. The V end lost 7 bases, the J end lost 0 bases, and 22 bases lay between the germline ends. Looked up from germline, CDR1 is SGHVS and CDR2 is FQNEAQ. The CDR3 sequence: CASTGDYIGVNSNQPQHF. CDR3 sequence (DNA): TGTGCCAGCACTGGGGATTATATCGGGGTAAATAGCAATCAGCCCCAGCATTTT.

Comments on this clone: Other DNA sequences from this sample encode an identical CDR3 as well. V usage is TRBV2 and J usage is TRBJ1-5; perhaps TRBD1 as D (5 bases). V lost 4 bases and J 3 bases, leaving 7 bases between the germline ends. Germline CDR1 and CDR2: SNHLY and FYNNEI. The CDR3 runs to 13 residues. CDR3 in amino acids: CASSGGANQPQHF. In nucleotides, the CDR3 is TGTGCCAGCAGTGGCGGGGCCAATCAGCCCCAGCATTTT. Full variable domain (missing parts from reference TRBV2 and TRBJ1-5): EPEVTQTPSHQVTQMGQEVILRCVPISNHLYFYWYRQILGQKVEFLVSFYNNEISEKSEIFDDQFSVERPDGSNFTLKIRSTKLEDSAMYFCASSGGANQPQHFGDGTRLSIL.

The chain is built from TRBV16 and TRBJ2-7, with 7 bases fitting TRBD1. The V gene end was trimmed by 7 bases and the J gene end by 1 base; junction bases not matched to a gene: 1. CDR1 is KGHSY, CDR2 FQNENV, per germline. The CDR3 sequence is 12 residues long. Here the CDR3 DNA reads TGTGCCAGCATGGACAGGTCCTACGAGCAGTACTTC. It translates to CASMDRSYEQYF.

The rearrangement joins TRBV28 to TRBJ2-2; TRBD2 aligns across 9 bases. Germline V CDR1 and CDR2: MDHEN, SYDVKM. The CDR3 is 17 residues long. V shed 0 bases and J 6 bases; nucleotides not matched to a gene: 8. Here the CDR3 reads CASSLWLAGRGPGELFF. CDR3 DNA: TGTGCCAGCAGTTTATGGCTAGCGGGGAGGGGTCCCGGGGAGCTGTTTTTT.

CDR3 amino acids: CASSSNRGYTEAFF. CDR3 in DNA: TGTGCCAGCAGTTCCAACCGGGGGTACACTGAAGCTTTCTTT. This chain joins TRBV6-5 and TRBJ1-1; possibly TRBD1 for D (5 bases). The V gene lost 4 bases and the J gene lost 3 bases, with 12 bases spanning the gap. The germline V gene has CDR1 MNHEY and CDR2 SVGAGI. CDR3 size: 14 residues.

The chain combines TRBV5-4 with TRBJ2-2; 14 bases align to TRBD2. J gave up 4 bases and V 4 bases, and 6 bases lay outside the gene matches. This CDR3 has 17 amino acids. The germline V gene has CDR1 SGHNT and CDR2 YYREEE (reference sequence). The CDR3 sequence: CASSKGTSGSITGELFF. The DNA of the CDR3 is TGTGCCAGCAGCAAAGGGACTAGCGGGAGTATCACCGGGGAGCTGTTTTTT.

CDR3 nucleotide sequence: TGTGCCAGCAGCGTTAGTCGAGGGCACGGCGCTGAAGCTTTCTTT. Its protein product is CASSVSRGHGAEAFF. This chain joins TRBV9 and TRBJ1-1; no clear D gene. The CDR3 is made up of 15 amino acids. The germline V gene encodes CDR1 SGDLS and CDR2 YYNGEE. Trimming shortened V by 2 bases and J by 6 bases, and 17 bases separated the two germline ends.

The genes are TRBV16 and TRBJ2-3; D is unclear. CDR1 is KGHSY and CDR2 is FQNENV in the germline V gene. Trimming left V 3 bases short and J 4 bases short, with 2 bases between. The CDR3 runs 11 residues. The CDR3 reads CASSQADTQYF. In nucleotides, the CDR3 is TGTGCCAGCAGCCAGGCAGATACGCAGTATTTT.

Details on this clone: Other DNA sequences of this sample code for an identical CDR3. The chain uses TRBV28 and TRBJ1-5; D is uncertain. The CDR3 runs 13 residues. The germline V gene has CDR1 MDHEN and CDR2 SYDVKM. Trimming took 6 bases from V and 3 from J, leaving 9 bases between them. CDR3 bases: TGTGCCAGCAGCCCAGGACTCAATCAGCCCCAGCATTTT. It encodes CASSPGLNQPQHF.

This chain links TRBV19 with TRBJ2-7; no clear D. The CDR3 is 11 residues long. The V gene lost 8 bases and the J gene lost 3 bases, with 8 bases spanning the gap. Looked up from germline, CDR1 is LNHDA and CDR2 is SQIVND (reference sequence). CDR3 amino acids: CASRAGYEQYF. The CDR3 DNA reads as TGTGCCAGTCGGGCAGGCTACGAGCAGTACTTC. Complete variable domain (other parts from reference TRBV19 and TRBJ2-7): DGGITQSPKYLFRKEGQNVTLSCEQNLNHDAMYWYRQDPGQGLRLIYYSQIVNDFQKGDIAEGYSVSREKKESFPLTVTSAQKNPTAFYLCASRAGYEQYFGPGTRLTVT.

This chain uses TRBV11-2 with TRBJ1-1; perhaps TRBD1 as D (6 bases). CDR1 and CDR2 (germline): SGHAT, FQNNGV. Trimming pared 7 bases from V and 1 base from J, leaving 13 bases between. CDR3 length: 14 residues. The DNA of the CDR3 is TGTGCCAGCAAGTCTGTACAGGGGAACACTGAAGCTTTCTTT. Amino acid sequence: CASKSVQGNTEAFF.

This chain uses TRBV10-1 with TRBJ2-7, with D unresolved. This CDR3 is built from 14 residues. Per germline, CDR1 WNHNN and CDR2 SYGVQD (reference sequence). V was pared by 2 bases and J by 0 bases, with 8 bases between. The CDR3 DNA follows: TGCGCCAGCAGTGAGGGGTATTTCTCCTACGAGCAGTACTTC. Residues: CASSEGYFSYEQYF.

V is TRBV13 and J is TRBJ1-2; D remains ambiguous. CDR3 size: 12 residues. Trimming cost V 5 bases and J 8 bases, with 12 bases left between them. The V gene's germline CDR1 is PRHDT and CDR2 FYEKMQ (reference sequence). CDR3 protein: CASSPPEVGYTF. The CDR3 DNA sequence: TGTGCCAGCAGCCCCCCGGAGGTAGGCTACACCTTC.

The rearrangement uses TRBV28 and TRBJ2-7; 7 bases line up with TRBD2. V was pared by 5 bases and J by 2 bases, with 9 bases of the junction left unmatched. This CDR3 contains 15 residues. The germline V gene encodes CDR1 MDHEN and CDR2 SYDVKM. CDR3 sequence (DNA): TGTGCCAGCAGTGAACCGGGACTACAAACCTACGAGCAGTACTTC. This gives the protein CASSEPGLQTYEQYF. The full variable domain, with the rest looked up from reference TRBV28 and TRBJ2-7, is DVKVTQSSRYLVKRTGEKVFLECVQDMDHENMFWYRQDPGLGLRLIYFSYDVKMKEKGDIPEGYSVSREKKERFSLILESASTNQTSMYLCASSEPGLQTYEQYFGPGTRLTVT.

The CDR3 region is CASSLDRVDTEAFF. For the CDR3, the DNA is TGTGCCAGCAGCTTGGATAGGGTAGACACTGAAGCTTTCTTT. The chain employs TRBV5-8 and TRBJ1-1, with no clear D. Trimming pared 0 bases from V and 3 bases from J, leaving 9 bases between. The CDR3 contains 14 residues. Germline V gene lookup returns CDR1 SGHTS and CDR2 YDEGEE.

This rearrangement joins TRBV28 to TRBJ2-3; 9 bases line up with TRBD2. Germline V CDR1 and CDR2: MDHEN, SYDVKM. The CDR3 extends over 14 amino acids. CDR3 nucleotide sequence: TGTGCACATAGCGGGAGTTGGGGCACAGATACGCAGTATTTT. This gives the protein CAHSGSWGTDTQYF.